Given below is one T cell receptor beta chain in context. This entry is derived from a study of blood T cell repertoires in COVID-19. Profiled with immunoSEQ multiplex PCR; TCRdb holds only in-frame clones, not every one. The sample gives hundreds of thousands of clones, about nine tenths of which show up once; approximately 9.4% is in the top ten. Before being deemed recovered, Cohort 3 donors had two negative PCRs, clearance, or symptom resolution. V lost 0 bases, J lost 1 base, and 2 bases stayed unmatched. Germline V lookup: CDR1 SGHRS, CDR2 YFSETQ. The CDR3 spans 15 residues. This chain connects TRBV5-1 to TRBJ2-5, with 8 bases aligning to TRBD2. The sample was PBMCs or T cells enriched from blood (not recorded which). The sequence was collected from a woman in her thirties or forties who had recovered from COVID-19. This CDR3 is CASSLERGIQETQYF. CDR3 bases: TGCGCCAGCAGCTTGGAGCGGGGGATCCAAGAGACCCAGTACTTC.